The present T cell receptor beta chain was sequenced within a study of T cell changes during pregnancy in multiple sclerosis. This CDR3 has 13 residues. Unmatched junction bases numbered 6, after V lost 4 bases and J lost 10 bases. Germline V gives CDR1 MRHNA, CDR2 SNTAGT. Repertoires were generated with immunoSEQ multiplex PCR, while TCRdb's copy carries only in-frame clones and drops some. The sample contains tens of thousands of clones, 91% of which appear only once. The sample was peripheral blood, taken in the third trimester of pregnancy. The chain joins TRBV6-4 to TRBJ2-1; TRBD2 agrees at 8 bases. The source is a female donor in good health, enrolled as a control in a pregnancy study. CDR3 bases: TGTGCCAGCAGTGGAACCTCTAGCGGGGAGCAGTTCTTC. It codes for CASSGTSSGEQFF.